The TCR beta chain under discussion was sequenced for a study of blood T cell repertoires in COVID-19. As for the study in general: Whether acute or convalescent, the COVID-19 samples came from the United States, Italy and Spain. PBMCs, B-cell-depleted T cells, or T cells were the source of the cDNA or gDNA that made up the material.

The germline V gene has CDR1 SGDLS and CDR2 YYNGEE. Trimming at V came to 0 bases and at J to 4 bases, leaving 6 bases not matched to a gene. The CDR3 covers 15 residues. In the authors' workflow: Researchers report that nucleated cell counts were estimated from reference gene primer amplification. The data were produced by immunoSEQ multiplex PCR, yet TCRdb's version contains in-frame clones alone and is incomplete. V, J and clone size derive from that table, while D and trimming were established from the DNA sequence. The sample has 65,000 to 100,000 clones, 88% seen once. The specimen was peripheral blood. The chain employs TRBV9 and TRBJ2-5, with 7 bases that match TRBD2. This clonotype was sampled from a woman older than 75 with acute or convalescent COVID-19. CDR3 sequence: CASSVVTGEGETQYF. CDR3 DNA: TGTGCCAGCAGCGTAGTCACGGGGGAGGGAGAGACCCAGTACTTC.